The clone carrying this T cell receptor beta chain has at least ten counts. Its target is unknown. Tagging with unique molecular identifiers was a feature of the TCR beta cDNA libraries. The source material, roughly 0.9 to 11 million T cells, gave rise to 500,000 or so cDNA molecules. TCRdb re-called the PCR reads with MiXCR, one entry per CDR3 protein. The data show some 260,000 distinct CDR3 sequences, with 35% to 40% seen just once and around 5% held by the top ten. V lost 1 base and J lost 0, with 6 bases in between. This CDR3 is 14 amino acids long. This sample is drawn from a study of post-analysis software for immune sequencing data. Study in general: Included courses were relapsing-remitting and secondary progressive multiple sclerosis; progressive-relapsing multiple sclerosis was also included. Study results and caveats: When patients were compared with controls, a handful of TRBV segments were more frequent, TRBV5-6, TRBV5-1 and TRBV20-1 among them.

The clonotype was recovered from a girl between 5 and 17 years old with multiple sclerosis. The sample was blood. The V call is TRBV12-3 or TRBV12-4, the J call TRBJ2-5; no clear D. The CDR3 here is CASSLEGYQETQYF. The CDR3 nucleotides are TGTGCCAGCAGTTTAGAGGGTTACCAAGAGACCCAGTACTTC.